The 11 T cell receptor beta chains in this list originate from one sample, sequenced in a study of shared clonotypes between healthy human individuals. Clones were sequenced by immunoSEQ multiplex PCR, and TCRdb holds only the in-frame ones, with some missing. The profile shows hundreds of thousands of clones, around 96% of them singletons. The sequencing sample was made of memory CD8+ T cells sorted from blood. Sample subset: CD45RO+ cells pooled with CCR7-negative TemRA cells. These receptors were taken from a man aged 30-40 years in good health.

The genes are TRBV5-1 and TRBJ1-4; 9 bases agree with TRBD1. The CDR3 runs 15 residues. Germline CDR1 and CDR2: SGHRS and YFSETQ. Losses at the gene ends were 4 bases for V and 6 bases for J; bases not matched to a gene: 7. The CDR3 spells CASSGTGKGDEKLFF. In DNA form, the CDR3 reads TGCGCCAGCAGCGGGACAGGGAAAGGCGATGAAAAACTGTTTTTT.

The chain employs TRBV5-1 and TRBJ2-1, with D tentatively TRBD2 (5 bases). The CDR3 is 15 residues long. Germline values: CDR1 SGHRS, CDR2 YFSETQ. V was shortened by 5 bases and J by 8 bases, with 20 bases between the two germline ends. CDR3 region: CASRSRTLPIDEQFF. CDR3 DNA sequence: TGCGCCAGCAGATCACGGACTTTGCCGATCGATGAGCAGTTCTTC. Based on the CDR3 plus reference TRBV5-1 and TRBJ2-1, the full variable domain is KAGVTQTPRYLIKTRGQQVTLSCSPISGHRSVSWYQQTPGQGLQFLFEYFSETQRNKGNFPGRFSGRQFSNSRSEMNVSTLELGDSALYLCASRSRTLPIDEQFFGPGTRLTVL.

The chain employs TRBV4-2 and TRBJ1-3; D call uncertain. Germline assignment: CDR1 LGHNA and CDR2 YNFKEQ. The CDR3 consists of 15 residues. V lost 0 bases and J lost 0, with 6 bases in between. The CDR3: CASSQDWGSGNTIYF. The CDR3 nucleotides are TGTGCCAGCAGCCAAGATTGGGGCTCTGGAAACACCATATATTTT.

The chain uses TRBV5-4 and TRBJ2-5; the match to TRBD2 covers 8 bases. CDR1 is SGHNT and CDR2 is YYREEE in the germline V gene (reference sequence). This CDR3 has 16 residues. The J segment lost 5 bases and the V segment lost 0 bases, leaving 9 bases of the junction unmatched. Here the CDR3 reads CASSLALSGIGETQYF. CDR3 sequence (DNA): TGTGCCAGCAGCTTGGCCCTTAGCGGGATCGGTGAGACCCAGTACTTC. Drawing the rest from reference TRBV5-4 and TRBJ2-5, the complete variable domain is ETGVTQSPTHLIKTRGQQVTLRCSSQSGHNTVSWYQQALGQGPQFIFQYYREEENGRGNFPPRFSGLQFPNYSSELNVNALELDDSALYLCASSLALSGIGETQYFGPGTRLLVL.

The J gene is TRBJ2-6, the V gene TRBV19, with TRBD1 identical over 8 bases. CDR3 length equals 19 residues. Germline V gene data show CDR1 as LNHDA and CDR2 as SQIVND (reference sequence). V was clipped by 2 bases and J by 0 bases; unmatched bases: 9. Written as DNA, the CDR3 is TGTGCCAGTAGTATATCCGTTGACAGGGGTTCCTCTGGGGCCAACGTCCTGACTTTC. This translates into CASSISVDRGSSGANVLTF.

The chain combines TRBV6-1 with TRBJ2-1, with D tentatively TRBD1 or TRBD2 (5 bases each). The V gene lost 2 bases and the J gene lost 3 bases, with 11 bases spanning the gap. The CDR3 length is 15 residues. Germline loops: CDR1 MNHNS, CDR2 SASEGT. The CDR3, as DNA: TGTGCCAGCAGTGAACGGGGCAGATTCTACAATGAGCAGTTCTTC. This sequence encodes CASSERGRFYNEQFF.

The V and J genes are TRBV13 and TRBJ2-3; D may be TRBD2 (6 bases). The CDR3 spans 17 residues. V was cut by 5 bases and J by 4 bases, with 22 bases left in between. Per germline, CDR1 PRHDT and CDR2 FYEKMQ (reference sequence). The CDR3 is CASSPQPDRESADTQYF. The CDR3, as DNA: TGTGCCAGCAGCCCGCAACCGGACCGGGAGAGCGCAGATACGCAGTATTTT.

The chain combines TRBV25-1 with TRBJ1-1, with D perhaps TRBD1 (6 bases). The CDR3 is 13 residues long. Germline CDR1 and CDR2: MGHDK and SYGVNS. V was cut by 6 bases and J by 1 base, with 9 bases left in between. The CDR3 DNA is TGTGCCAGCAGCATGACAGGGAACACTGAAGCTTTCTTT. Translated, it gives CASSMTGNTEAFF.

CDR3 protein: CASSLTGVGGTEAFF. Written as DNA, the CDR3 is TGTGCCAGCAGCTTGACGGGGGTGGGTGGGACTGAAGCTTTCTTT. The chain couples TRBV5-4 to TRBJ1-1, with a tentative D call TRBD1 (5 bases). The V end was cut by 1 base, the J end by 5 bases, with 15 bases between. CDR1 is SGHNT and CDR2 is YYREEE in the germline V gene (reference sequence). CDR3 length: 15 amino acids. The full variable domain, its missing parts supplied by reference TRBV5-4 and TRBJ1-1, is ETGVTQSPTHLIKTRGQQVTLRCSSQSGHNTVSWYQQALGQGPQFIFQYYREEENGRGNFPPRFSGLQFPNYSSELNVNALELDDSALYLCASSLTGVGGTEAFFGQGTRLTVV.

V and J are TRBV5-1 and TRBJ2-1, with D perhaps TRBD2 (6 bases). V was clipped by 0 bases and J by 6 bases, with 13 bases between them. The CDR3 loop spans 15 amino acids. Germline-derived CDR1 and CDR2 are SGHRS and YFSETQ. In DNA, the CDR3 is TGCGCCAGCAGCTTGGTCGGGGGAAGGACCAATGAGCAGTTCTTC. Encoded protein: CASSLVGGRTNEQFF.

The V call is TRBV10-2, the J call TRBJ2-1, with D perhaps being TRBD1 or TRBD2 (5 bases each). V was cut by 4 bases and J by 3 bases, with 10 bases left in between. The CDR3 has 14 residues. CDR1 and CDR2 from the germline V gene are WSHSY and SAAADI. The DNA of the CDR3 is TGCGCCAGCAGTGCGGGACGGTTCTACAATGAGCAGTTCTTC. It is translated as CASSAGRFYNEQFF.